This T cell receptor beta chain was sequenced during a study of blood T cells in healthy people across ages. Healthy Caucasian individuals from Russia aged about 6 to 90 were enrolled as donors. Germline V lookup: CDR1 DFQATT, CDR2 SNEGSKA (reference sequence). J was trimmed by 0 bases and V by 7 bases; bases with no gene match: 5. The CDR3 extends over 14 amino acids. The authors ran a second PCR of about 6 to 11 cycles using a sample-barcoded 5' primer and a J-beta primer mix. A template-switch adaptor that had 12 random nucleotides put a tag on each cDNA molecule. Paired-end reads containing CDR3 totaled no fewer than 2.5 million for each sample. TCRdb redid the calling of the 5' RACE reads with MiXCR, one entry per CDR3 protein. The profile shows 920,000 or so distinct CDR3 sequences, over 35% of them singletons.

The material sequenced was blood. The chain combines TRBV20-1 with TRBJ2-7, with 11 bases identical to TRBD2. This receptor was identified in a woman aged 55-70 years in good health. The DNA of the CDR3 is TGCAGTGTCTACACTAGCGGGAGCTCCTACGAGCAGTACTTC. Encoded protein: CSVYTSGSSYEQYF.